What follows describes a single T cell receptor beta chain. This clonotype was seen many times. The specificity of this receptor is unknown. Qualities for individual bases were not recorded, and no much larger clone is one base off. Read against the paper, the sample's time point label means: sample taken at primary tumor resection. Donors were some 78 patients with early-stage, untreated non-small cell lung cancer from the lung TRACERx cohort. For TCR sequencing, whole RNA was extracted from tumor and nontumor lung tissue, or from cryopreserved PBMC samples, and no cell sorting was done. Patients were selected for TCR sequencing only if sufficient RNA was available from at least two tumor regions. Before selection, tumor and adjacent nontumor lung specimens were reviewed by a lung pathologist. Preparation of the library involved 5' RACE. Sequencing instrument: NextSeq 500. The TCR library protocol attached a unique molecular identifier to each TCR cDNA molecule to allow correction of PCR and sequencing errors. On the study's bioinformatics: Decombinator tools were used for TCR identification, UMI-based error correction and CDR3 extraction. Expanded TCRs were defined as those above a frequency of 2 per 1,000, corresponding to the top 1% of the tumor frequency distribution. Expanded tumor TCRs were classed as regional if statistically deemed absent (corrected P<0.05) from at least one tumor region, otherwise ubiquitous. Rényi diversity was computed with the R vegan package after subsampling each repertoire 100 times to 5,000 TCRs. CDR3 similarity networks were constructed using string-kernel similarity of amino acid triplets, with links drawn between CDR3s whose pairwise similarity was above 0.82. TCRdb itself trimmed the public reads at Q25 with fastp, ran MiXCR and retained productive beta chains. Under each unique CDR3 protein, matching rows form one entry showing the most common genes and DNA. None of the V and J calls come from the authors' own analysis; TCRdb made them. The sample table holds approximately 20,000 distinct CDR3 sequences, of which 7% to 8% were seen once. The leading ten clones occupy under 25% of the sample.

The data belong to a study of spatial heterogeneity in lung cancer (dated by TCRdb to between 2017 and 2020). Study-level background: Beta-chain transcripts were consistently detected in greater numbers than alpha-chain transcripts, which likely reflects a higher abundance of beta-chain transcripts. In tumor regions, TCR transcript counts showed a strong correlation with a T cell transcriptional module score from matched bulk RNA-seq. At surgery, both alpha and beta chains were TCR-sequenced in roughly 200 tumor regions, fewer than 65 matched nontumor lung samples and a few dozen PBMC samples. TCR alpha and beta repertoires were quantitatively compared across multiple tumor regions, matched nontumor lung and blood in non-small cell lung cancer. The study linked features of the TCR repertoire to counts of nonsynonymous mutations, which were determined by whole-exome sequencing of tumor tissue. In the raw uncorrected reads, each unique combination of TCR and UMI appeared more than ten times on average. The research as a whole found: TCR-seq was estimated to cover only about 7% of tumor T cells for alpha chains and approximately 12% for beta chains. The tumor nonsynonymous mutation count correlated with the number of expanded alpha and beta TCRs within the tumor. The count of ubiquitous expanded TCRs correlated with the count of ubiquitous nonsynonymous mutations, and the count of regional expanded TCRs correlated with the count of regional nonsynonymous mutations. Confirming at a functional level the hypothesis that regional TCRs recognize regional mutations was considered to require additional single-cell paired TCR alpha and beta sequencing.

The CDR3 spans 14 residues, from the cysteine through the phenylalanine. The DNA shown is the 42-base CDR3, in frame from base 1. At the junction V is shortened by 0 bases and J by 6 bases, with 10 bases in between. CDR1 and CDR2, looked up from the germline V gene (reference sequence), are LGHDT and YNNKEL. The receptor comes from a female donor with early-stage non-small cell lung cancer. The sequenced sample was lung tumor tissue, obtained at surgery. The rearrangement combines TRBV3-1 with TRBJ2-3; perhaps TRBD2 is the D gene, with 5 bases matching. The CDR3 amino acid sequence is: CASSQDVARDTQYF. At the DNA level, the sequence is TGTGCCAGCAGCCAAGATGTAGCGCGGGATACGCAGTATTTT.